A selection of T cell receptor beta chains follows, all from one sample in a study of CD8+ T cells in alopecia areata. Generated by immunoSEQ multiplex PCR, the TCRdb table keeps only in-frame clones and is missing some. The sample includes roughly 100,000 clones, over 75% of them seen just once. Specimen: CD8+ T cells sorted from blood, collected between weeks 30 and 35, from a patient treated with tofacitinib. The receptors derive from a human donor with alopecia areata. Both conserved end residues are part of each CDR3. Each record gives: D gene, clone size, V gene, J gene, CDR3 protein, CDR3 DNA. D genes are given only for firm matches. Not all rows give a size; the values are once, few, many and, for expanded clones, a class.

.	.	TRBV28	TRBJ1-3	CASRANRVLSSGNTIYF	TGTGCCAGCAGAGCTAACCGGGTCCTAAGCTCTGGAAACACCATATATTTT
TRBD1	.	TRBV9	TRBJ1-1	CASSGTGGEAFF	TGTGCCAGCAGCGGTACAGGGGGGGAAGCTTTCTTT
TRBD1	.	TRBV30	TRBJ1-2	CAWSLRQGAYGYTF	TGTGCCTGGAGTTTACGACAGGGGGCTTATGGCTACACCTTC
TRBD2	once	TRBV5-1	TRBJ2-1	CASSRTSGTNEQFF	TGCGCCAGCAGTCGTACTAGCGGGACGAATGAGCAGTTCTTC
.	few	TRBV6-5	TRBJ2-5	CASMGKGPETQYF	TGTGCCAGCATGGGGAAAGGACCGGAGACCCAGTACTTC
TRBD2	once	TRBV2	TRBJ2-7	CASSEGDSGSKGEQYF	TGTGCCAGCAGTGAAGGGGATAGCGGGAGTAAAGGCGAGCAGTACTTC
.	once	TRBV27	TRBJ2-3	CASSFPGAGTDTQYF	TGTGCCAGCAGTTTTCCCGGGGCTGGCACAGATACGCAGTATTTT
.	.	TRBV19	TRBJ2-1	CASSIASGEYNEQFF	TGTGCCAGTAGTATAGCTTCGGGGGAATACAATGAGCAGTTCTTC
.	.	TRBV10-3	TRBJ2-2	CAITENPDTGELFF	TGTGCCATCACCGAAAACCCAGACACCGGGGAGCTGTTTTTT
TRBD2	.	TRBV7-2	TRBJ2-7	CASSLGLVAYEQYF	TGTGCCAGCAGCTTGGGACTAGTGGCTTACGAGCAGTACTTC
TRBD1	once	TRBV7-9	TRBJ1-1	CASSLVGQGASEAFF	TGTGCCAGCAGCTTGGTGGGGCAGGGGGCGTCTGAAGCTTTCTTT
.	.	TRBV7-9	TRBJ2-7	CASTNDRSSYEQYF	TGTGCCAGCACCAACGACAGGTCCAGCTACGAGCAGTACTTC
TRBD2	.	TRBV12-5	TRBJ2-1	CASGWTPAGGTYNEQFF	TGTGCTAGTGGTTGGACCCCAGCGGGGGGGACCTACAATGAGCAGTTCTTC
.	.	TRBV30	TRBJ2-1	CAWSVRRWINEQFF	TGTGCCTGGAGTGTCCGTAGGTGGATCAATGAGCAGTTCTTC
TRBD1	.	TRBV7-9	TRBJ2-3	CASTPGTGSTDTQYF	TGTGCCAGCACCCCGGGGACAGGGAGCACAGATACGCAGTATTTT
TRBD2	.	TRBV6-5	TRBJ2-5	CASSYSIGRAQETQYF	TGTGCCAGCAGTTACTCGATTGGGAGGGCGCAAGAGACCCAGTACTTC
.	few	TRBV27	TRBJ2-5	CASSFQSRGQETQYF	TGTGCCAGCAGTTTTCAGTCCAGGGGCCAAGAGACCCAGTACTTC
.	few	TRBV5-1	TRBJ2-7	CASSLGDGTYEQYF	TGCGCCAGCAGCTTGGGAGACGGTACCTACGAGCAGTACTTC
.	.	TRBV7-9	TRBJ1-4	CASSGWGPNEKLFF	TGTGCCAGCAGCGGTTGGGGGCCTAATGAAAAACTGTTTTTT
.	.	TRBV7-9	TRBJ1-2	CASSSPTVRYGYTF	TGTGCCAGCAGCTCCCCGACAGTCCGCTATGGCTACACCTTC
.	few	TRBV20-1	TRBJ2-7	CSARRGGAQYF	TGCAGTGCTAGAAGGGGGGGTGCGCAGTACTTC
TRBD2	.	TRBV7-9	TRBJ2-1	CASSSGSGSDKFF	TGTGCCAGCAGCTCGGGTAGCGGGAGTGATAAGTTCTTC
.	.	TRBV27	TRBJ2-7	CASSTQNLTGSLGEQYF	TGTGCCAGCAGCACACAGAACCTGACAGGCTCCTTGGGCGAGCAGTACTTC
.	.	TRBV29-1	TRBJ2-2	CSVEAGYNTGELFF	TGCAGCGTTGAAGCAGGGTATAACACCGGGGAGCTGTTTTTT
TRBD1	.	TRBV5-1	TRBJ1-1	CASSLPSGGQGIYTEAFF	TGCGCCAGCAGCTTGCCCTCTGGGGGACAGGGGATTTACACTGAAGCTTTCTTT
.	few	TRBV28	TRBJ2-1	CASDSLVEDHNEQFF	TGTGCCAGCGACAGTTTGGTTGAGGACCACAATGAGCAGTTCTTC
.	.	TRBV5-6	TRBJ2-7	CASSPTGWGNEQYF	TGTGCCAGCAGTCCCACGGGGTGGGGAAATGAGCAGTACTTC
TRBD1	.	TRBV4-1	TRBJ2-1	CASSRRFGTGYNEQFF	TGCGCCAGCAGCCGCAGATTCGGGACAGGGTACAATGAGCAGTTCTTC
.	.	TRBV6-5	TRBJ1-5	CASSYSISRYQPQHF	TGTGCCAGCAGTTACTCGATATCCAGGTATCAGCCCCAGCATTTT
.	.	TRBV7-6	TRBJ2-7	CASSTGLRDTYEQYF	TGTGCCAGCAGCACGGGCCTCCGGGACACCTACGAGCAGTACTTC
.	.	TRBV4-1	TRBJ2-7	CASSQGQGNEYF	TGCGCCAGCAGCCAAGGGCAGGGGAATGAGTACTTC
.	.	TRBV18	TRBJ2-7	CASSSLGEQYF	TGTGCCAGCTCATCACTCGGCGAGCAGTACTTC
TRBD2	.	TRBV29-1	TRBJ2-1	CSAWTRTYNEQFF	TGCAGCGCCTGGACTAGAACCTACAATGAGCAGTTCTTC
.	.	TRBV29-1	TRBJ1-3	CSVHTGRGNTIYF	TGCAGCGTCCACACAGGGCGGGGAAACACCATATATTTT
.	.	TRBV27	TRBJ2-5	CASSLLRDRYGETQYF	TGTGCCAGCAGTCTGCTGCGGGACCGGTACGGGGAGACCCAGTACTTC
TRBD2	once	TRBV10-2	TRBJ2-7	CASRSGAGGVYEQYF	TGCGCCAGCAGGTCTGGAGCGGGAGGGGTCTACGAGCAGTACTTC
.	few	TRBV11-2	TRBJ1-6	CASSYNPDKYNSPLHF	TGTGCCAGCAGCTATAACCCGGACAAATATAATTCACCCCTCCACTTT
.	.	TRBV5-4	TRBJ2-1	CASSHTGNEQFF	TGTGCCAGCAGCCATACAGGGAATGAGCAGTTCTTC
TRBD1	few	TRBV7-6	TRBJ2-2	CASSPIGTGSPGELFF	TGTGCCAGCAGCCCGATAGGGACAGGGAGTCCCGGGGAGCTGTTTTTT
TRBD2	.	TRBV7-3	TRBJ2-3	CASSSSGLAGTDTQYF	TGTGCCAGCAGCTCCTCAGGACTAGCGGGAACAGATACGCAGTATTTT
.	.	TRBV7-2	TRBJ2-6	CASSLRDRPFSGANVLTF	TGTGCCAGCAGCCTTAGAGACAGGCCCTTCTCTGGGGCCAACGTCCTGACTTTC
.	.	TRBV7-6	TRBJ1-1	CASSAGPATEAFF	TGTGCCAGCAGCGCGGGGCCAGCCACTGAAGCTTTCTTT
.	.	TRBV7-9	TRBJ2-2	CASSFSTDINAGELFF	TGTGCCAGCAGCTTCAGTACGGATATCAACGCCGGGGAGCTGTTTTTT
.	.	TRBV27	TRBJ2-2	CASSPTGKNTGELFF	TGTGCCAGCAGTCCCACGGGGAAGAACACCGGGGAGCTGTTTTTT